One and the same sample provided the 8 T cell receptor beta chains below, sequenced in a study of blood T cell repertoires in COVID-19. The data were produced by immunoSEQ multiplex PCR, yet TCRdb's version contains in-frame clones alone and is incomplete. The sample shows approximately 330,000 clones, roughly 87% of them seen only once. The specimen sequenced was peripheral blood. Source of these receptors: a young man with COVID-19, enrolled during active disease.

In its sample, this clone was seen once. This CDR3 is CAISESVQGLDTEAFF. CDR3 DNA: TGTGCCATCAGTGAGTCGGTTCAGGGGTTGGACACTGAAGCTTTCTTT. The chain employs TRBV10-3 and TRBJ1-1; weak D call: TRBD1 (6 bases). The CDR3 consists of 16 residues. V was cut by 0 bases and J by 3 bases, with 14 bases left in between. The germline V gene encodes CDR1 ENHRY and CDR2 SYGVKD.

The gene calls are TRBV18 and TRBJ1-4; 9 bases agree with TRBD1. The CDR3 totals 15 residues. The germline gives CDR1 KGHSH, CDR2 LQKENI. The trim removed 2 bases at V and 6 bases at J, leaving 4 bases unmatched. The chain's CDR3 is CASSPRDRVDEKLFF. DNA of the CDR3: TGTGCCAGCTCACCAAGGGACAGGGTCGATGAAAAACTGTTTTTT. The full variable domain, rest sourced from reference TRBV18 and TRBJ1-4, is NAGVMQNPRHLVRRRGQEARLRCSPMKGHSHVYWYRQLPEEGLKFMVYLQKENIIDESGMPKERFSAEFPKEGPSILRIQQVVRGDSAAYFCASSPRDRVDEKLFFGSGTQLSVL.

The genes are TRBV7-2 and TRBJ2-1, with TRBD2 matching over 7 bases. Losses at the gene ends were 4 bases for V and 0 bases for J; bases not matched to a gene: 6. CDR1 and CDR2 (germline): SGHTA, FQGNSA. The CDR3 extends over 16 amino acids. The CDR3 sequence: CASSSPSSGSYNEQFF. In DNA form, the CDR3 reads TGTGCCAGCAGCTCCCCCTCTAGCGGCTCCTACAATGAGCAGTTCTTC.

The chain links TRBV11-2 to TRBJ2-2; D remains unclear. Trimming pared 0 bases from V and 1 base from J, leaving 9 bases between. CDR3 size: 16 residues. In germline, CDR1 is SGHAT, CDR2 FQNNGV. The CDR3 protein is CASSLDLVRNTGELFF. CDR3 nucleotide sequence: TGTGCCAGCAGCTTAGATCTGGTGAGGAACACCGGGGAGCTGTTTTTT.

The chain joins TRBV19 to TRBJ2-7; tentative D call: TRBD2 (7 bases). CDR1 LNHDA and CDR2 SQIVND come from the germline V gene (reference sequence). V lost 7 bases and J lost 6, with 25 bases in between. The CDR3 runs to 16 residues. This chain's CDR3 is CASTLSGGRGASEQYF. CDR3 sequence (DNA): TGTGCCAGTACCTTATCCGGGGGGCGAGGTGCGTCCGAGCAGTACTTC. The whole variable domain, remainder taken from reference TRBV19 and TRBJ2-7, is DGGITQSPKYLFRKEGQNVTLSCEQNLNHDAMYWYRQDPGQGLRLIYYSQIVNDFQKGDIAEGYSVSREKKESFPLTVTSAQKNPTAFYLCASTLSGGRGASEQYFGPGTRLTVT.

The chain joins TRBV4-3 to TRBJ2-7; 8 bases are shared with TRBD1. Germline V gene sequence: CDR1 LGHNA, CDR2 YSLEER. Losses at the gene ends were 0 bases for V and 7 bases for J; bases not matched to a gene: 8. The length of the CDR3 is 15 residues. The CDR3 reads CASSQEGRGRWEQYF. The CDR3 nucleotides read TGCGCCAGCAGCCAAGAGGGCAGGGGGCGATGGGAGCAGTACTTC.

The chain recombines TRBV18 with TRBJ2-3; weak D call: TRBD1 (5 bases). This CDR3 comprises 13 residues. Germline CDR1 KGHSH, CDR2 LQKENI. Trimming removed 3 bases from V and 3 bases from J, with 7 bases in between. As DNA, the CDR3 is TGTGCCAGCTCACCTAGACAGACAGATACGCAGTATTTT. Residues: CASSPRQTDTQYF.

This clone was counted a few times. The chain joins TRBV2 to TRBJ2-1, with TRBD2 matching over 13 bases. Germline V gene data show CDR1 as SNHLY and CDR2 as FYNNEI. The CDR3 is 14 amino acids. Trimming took 4 bases from V and 9 from J; bases not matched to a gene: 3. The CDR3 spells CASSAGLAGSEQFF. Here the CDR3 DNA reads TGTGCCAGCAGTGCGGGACTAGCGGGGAGTGAGCAGTTCTTC.